These 26 T cell receptor beta chains share one sample of origin, sequenced in a study of blood T cells in healthy people across ages. A second PCR, run for roughly 7 to 12 cycles, used a sample-barcoded 5' primer plus a J-beta primer mix. TCRdb analysed the 5' RACE reads with MiXCR anew, one entry per CDR3 protein. Here the sample spans roughly 680,000 distinct CDR3 sequences, about 21% being singletons. The sequenced sample was blood. These receptors came from a man between 65 and 85 years old in good health.

The rearrangement uses TRBV20-1 and TRBJ2-5, with 9 nucleotides matching TRBD2. Germline-derived CDR1 and CDR2 are DFQATT and SNEGSKA (reference sequence). The ends lost 5 bases at V and 5 bases at J; junction bases unmatched: 9. The CDR3 is made up of 14 amino acids. CDR3 nucleotide sequence: TGCAGTGCTGGGATAGCGGGAGTGGGGGAGACCCAGTACTTC. Its protein product is CSAGIAGVGETQYF.

The J gene is TRBJ1-4, the V gene TRBV5-1; 10 nucleotides agree with TRBD1. The V segment lost 3 bases and the J segment 7 bases; nucleotides outside the gene matches: 12. CDR3 length: 17 residues. Looked up from germline, CDR1 is SGHRS and CDR2 is YFSETQ. Here the CDR3 reads CASSSTTPGQGFEKLFF. Written as DNA, the CDR3 is TGCGCCAGCAGCTCGACGACCCCGGGACAGGGGTTTGAAAAACTGTTTTTT. The full variable domain, with the rest looked up from reference TRBV5-1 and TRBJ1-4, is KAGVTQTPRYLIKTRGQQVTLSCSPISGHRSVSWYQQTPGQGLQFLFEYFSETQRNKGNFPGRFSGRQFSNSRSEMNVSTLELGDSALYLCASSSTTPGQGFEKLFFGSGTQLSVL.

In this sample, this clonotype turned up a few times. This chain links TRBV12-3 or TRBV12-4 with TRBJ2-2; D is ambiguous. The V end lost 2 bases, the J end lost 6 bases, and 10 bases lay between the germline ends. This CDR3 contains 14 residues. CDR3 DNA sequence: TGTGCCAGCAGTTTACTCCCTGGGGCCGGGGAGCTGTTTTTT. Protein product: CASSLLPGAGELFF.

This clonotype has only a few counts. V usage is TRBV20-1 and J usage is TRBJ2-5, with 9 bases that match TRBD2. The J call may be mistaken, given a closer DNA end match to TRBJ2-1. CDR3 length equals 13 residues. CDR1 DFQATT and CDR2 SNEGSKA come from the germline V gene (reference sequence). CDR3 sequence (DNA): TGCAGTGCTAGAGTAATAGCGGGAGATGAGCAGTTCTTC. Protein product: CSARVIAGDEQFF.

This clonotype turned up a few times. The chain is built from TRBV19 and TRBJ1-4; D uncertain. The CDR3 has 14 residues. Between the trimmed V and J ends, which lost 5 bases and 5 bases, there was a span of 12 bases. Germline V gene lookup returns CDR1 LNHDA and CDR2 SQIVND (reference sequence). The CDR3 region is CASSYLGRNEKLFF. CDR3 DNA sequence: TGTGCCAGTAGTTACCTAGGACGAAATGAAAAACTGTTTTTT.

This chain uses TRBV20-1 with TRBJ2-5; TRBD2 matches at 9 bases. Trimming cost V 8 bases and J 0 bases; bases outside gene matches: 7. Germline CDR1 is DFQATT and CDR2 is SNEGSKA (reference sequence). The CDR3 is 14 amino acids. Written as DNA, the CDR3 is TGCAGTTCTGAGCGGGAGGCGTACCAAGAGACCCAGTACTTC. Protein: CSSEREAYQETQYF.

This clonotype was detected ten times or more. The V and J genes are TRBV12-5 and TRBJ2-5; 12 bases are shared with TRBD1. Germline loops: CDR1 LGHNT, CDR2 FRNRAP. The ends lost 3 bases at V and 3 bases at J; junction bases unmatched: 5. The CDR3 has 16 residues. The CDR3 DNA is TGTGCTAGTGGTTTAGGGACAGGGGGCGTCGAAGAGACCCAGTACTTC. Translation: CASGLGTGGVEETQYF.

This chain links TRBV28 with TRBJ1-4; tentative D call: TRBD1 (6 bases). V lost 2 bases to trimming and J lost 3 bases, with 13 bases between them. The germline CDR1 and CDR2 sequences are MDHEN and SYDVKM. This CDR3 is built from 16 residues. This chain's CDR3 is CASSLPGARSNEKLFF. The DNA of the CDR3 is TGTGCCAGCAGTTTACCAGGGGCTCGCTCTAATGAAAAACTGTTTTTT.

This clonotype occurred many times. The CDR3 DNA reads as TGTGCCATCAGTCTAGGGAACACCGGGGAGCTGTTTTTT. This codes for CAISLGNTGELFF. This sequence joins TRBV10-3 and TRBJ2-2; the D is unclear. CDR1 is ENHRY, CDR2 SYGVKD, per germline. The CDR3 contains 13 residues. V was clipped by 5 bases and J by 1 base, with 5 bases between them.

This clonotype was seen only a few times. Germline is not matched at one junction end, which may reflect a read error. The gene calls are TRBV3-1 and TRBJ2-6, with 10 bases that match TRBD2. This CDR3 comprises 19 residues. Germline CDR1 LGHDT, CDR2 YNNKEL (reference sequence). The CDR3 DNA reads as TGTGCCAGCAGCCCTCTGGGAACTAGCGGGATCTCTGGGGCCAACGCCCTGACTTTC. It translates to CASSPLGTSGISGANALTF.

This clonotype is a singleton in its sample. The chain has TRBV14 and TRBJ2-1; 8 bases fit TRBD1. Matching the DNA end better, TRBJ2-5 makes the J call doubtful. This CDR3 comprises 15 residues. Germline CDR1 and CDR2: SGHDN and FVKESK. The CDR3 here is CASSRGQGRQETQYF. In DNA form, the CDR3 reads TGTGCCAGCAGCCGAGGACAGGGAAGGCAAGAGACCCAGTACTTC.

This chain uses TRBV20-1 with TRBJ1-6, with TRBD1 matching 10 bases. J lost 8 bases, V lost 4 bases, and 5 bases had no gene match. Germline lookup yields CDR1 DFQATT and CDR2 SNEGSKA (reference sequence). The CDR3 covers 14 residues. The CDR3 nucleotides are TGCAGTGCTACCTCCGGGACAGGGGATTCACCCCTCCACTTT. Its translation: CSATSGTGDSPLHF.

This clonotype was detected only a few times. The junction differs from germline at one of its ends, possibly a read error. This chain connects TRBV18 to TRBJ2-6; maybe TRBD1 (6 bases). CDR3 length: 17 amino acids. The V gene's germline CDR1 is KGHSH and CDR2 LQKENI. CDR3 loop: CASSSDSPATGASVLTF. CDR3 nucleotide sequence: TGTGCCAGCTCATCGGACAGCCCAGCAACTGGGGCCAGCGTCCTGACTTTC.

The rearrangement uses TRBV12-3 or TRBV12-4 and TRBJ1-5, with a possible D match to TRBD1 (6 bases). Trimming cost V 3 bases and J 5 bases, with 8 bases left between them. CDR3 size: 13 residues. CDR3 sequence (DNA): TGTGCCAGCAGTTTCCCAGGGGATCAGCCCCAGCATTTT. This translates into CASSFPGDQPQHF.

This clonotype was recorded a few times. V is TRBV12-3 or TRBV12-4 and J is TRBJ2-1, with D possibly being TRBD2 (5 bases). V dropped 6 bases and J dropped 7 bases, with 13 bases sitting between them. This CDR3 is built from 13 residues. CDR3 amino acids: CASRRESLNEQFF. The CDR3 DNA is TGTGCCAGCAGACGGGAAAGCCTGAATGAGCAGTTCTTC.

This clonotype turned up a few times. J is TRBJ2-5 and V is TRBV20-1; TRBD2 aligns across 9 bases. The CDR3 covers 14 residues. Per the germline V gene, CDR1 is DFQATT and CDR2 is SNEGSKA (reference sequence). After removal of 5 bases from V and 4 bases from J, the junction contained 8 bases not matched to a gene. This chain's CDR3 is CSAFTIAGAETQYF. As DNA, the CDR3 is TGCAGTGCTTTCACCATAGCGGGAGCAGAGACCCAGTACTTC.

The chain combines TRBV10-3 with TRBJ2-7; 7 bases map to TRBD1. Germline assignment: CDR1 ENHRY and CDR2 SYGVKD. The CDR3 sequence is 12 residues long. The junction had 5 bases not matched to a gene; V was cut back by 5 bases and J by 7 bases. Here the CDR3 DNA reads TGTGCCATCAGTACCGGGACAGAAGAGCAGTACTTC. It is translated as CAISTGTEEQYF.

This clonotype has a handful of counts. V gene TRBV6-6 combines with J gene TRBJ1-2; 9 bases agree with TRBD1. V lost 1 base, J lost 11 bases, and 5 bases stayed unmatched. Per germline, CDR1 MNHNY and CDR2 SVGAGI (reference sequence). The CDR3 extends over 13 amino acids. CDR3: CASSYLGQGLYTF. CDR3 bases: TGTGCCAGCAGTTACTTGGGACAGGGATTATACACCTTC.

This clonotype was counted many times. The CDR3 loop reads CASRSLAGAKNIQYF. In nucleotides, the CDR3 is TGTGCCAGCAGATCCCTAGCGGGGGCCAAAAACATTCAGTACTTC. This chain links TRBV6-2 or TRBV6-3 with TRBJ2-4; 9 nucleotides align to TRBD2. Germline CDR1 is MNHEY and CDR2 is SVGEGT. The CDR3 is made up of 15 amino acids. Trimming removed 6 bases from V and 1 base from J; junction bases left unmatched: 4.

This clonotype was counted at least ten times. V usage is TRBV18 and J usage is TRBJ2-7; perhaps TRBD1 as D (5 bases). The germline gives CDR1 KGHSH, CDR2 LQKENI. Trimming removed 2 bases at V and 5 bases at J, with 10 bases between. This CDR3 has 13 residues. The CDR3 loop reads CASSPNQGNEQYF. The CDR3 DNA reads as TGTGCCAGCTCACCAAACCAGGGAAACGAGCAGTACTTC.

The gene calls are TRBV10-3 and TRBJ2-5; a possible D gene is TRBD1 (6 bases). Germline V gene data show CDR1 as ENHRY and CDR2 as SYGVKD. The CDR3 covers 15 residues. V lost 4 bases and J lost 2, with 14 bases in between. The CDR3 DNA follows: TGTGCCATCAGTGGCCTGATAGGACAGCAAGAGACCCAGTACTTC. Translated, it gives CAISGLIGQQETQYF.

This chain connects TRBV6-5 to TRBJ2-5; tentatively, D is TRBD1 (6 bases). In germline, CDR1 is MNHEY, CDR2 SVGAGI. V shed 0 bases and J shed 1 base, with 15 bases lying between them. The CDR3 consists of 17 residues. This CDR3 reads CASSYSGPTGVQETQYF. DNA for the CDR3: TGTGCCAGCAGTTACTCGGGGCCGACAGGAGTCCAAGAGACCCAGTACTTC.

This clonotype came up many times. This chain uses TRBV4-2 with TRBJ2-5, with 10 nucleotides matching TRBD2. This CDR3 has 15 residues. Germline loops: CDR1 LGHNA, CDR2 YNFKEQ. The V gene end was trimmed by 0 bases and the J gene end by 6 bases; junction bases not matched to a gene: 4. CDR3 sequence reads: CASSQESSGRQTQYF. The CDR3 nucleotides read TGTGCCAGCAGCCAAGAGTCTAGCGGGAGACAGACCCAGTACTTC.

The rearrangement joins TRBV20-1 to TRBJ2-1, with 9 positions matching TRBD2. The CDR3 is 16 residues long. Germline CDR1 is DFQATT and CDR2 is SNEGSKA (reference sequence). V was clipped by 2 bases and J by 0 bases; unmatched bases: 5. The CDR3 loop is CSARILAGRSYNEQFF. The CDR3 DNA reads as TGCAGTGCTAGAATACTAGCGGGTCGCTCCTACAATGAGCAGTTCTTC.

This chain links TRBV10-3 with TRBJ2-7; 10 nucleotides line up with TRBD1. CDR3 length: 15 amino acids. Germline CDR1 and CDR2: ENHRY and SYGVKD. V trimming: 3 bases; J trimming: 4 bases; junction bases outside the gene matches: 6. The CDR3 coding sequence is TGTGCCATCAGTGAAGGGGGGGGACAGGGGTACGAGCAGTACTTC. Amino acid sequence: CAISEGGGQGYEQYF.

The rearrangement uses TRBV2 and TRBJ2-5, with 8 positions matching TRBD1. The V and J ends lost 7 bases and 0 bases, in that order; junction bases with no gene match: 4. Germline CDR1 reads SNHLY; CDR2 reads FYNNEI. The CDR3 length is 14 residues. The CDR3 reads CASKEDRDQETQYF. The CDR3 DNA follows: TGTGCCAGCAAGGAGGACAGGGACCAAGAGACCCAGTACTTC.